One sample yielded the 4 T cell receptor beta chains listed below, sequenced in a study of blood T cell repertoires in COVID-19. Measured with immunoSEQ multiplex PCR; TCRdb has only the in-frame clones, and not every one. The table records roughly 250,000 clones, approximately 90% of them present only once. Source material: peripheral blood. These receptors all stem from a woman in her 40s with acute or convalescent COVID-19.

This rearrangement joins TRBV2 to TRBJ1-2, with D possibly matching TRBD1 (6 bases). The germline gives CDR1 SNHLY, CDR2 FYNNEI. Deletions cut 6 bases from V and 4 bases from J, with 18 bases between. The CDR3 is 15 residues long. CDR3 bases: TGTGCCAGCAGGGGGGACATAGAGATATTCTATGGCTACACCTTC. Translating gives CASRGDIEIFYGYTF.

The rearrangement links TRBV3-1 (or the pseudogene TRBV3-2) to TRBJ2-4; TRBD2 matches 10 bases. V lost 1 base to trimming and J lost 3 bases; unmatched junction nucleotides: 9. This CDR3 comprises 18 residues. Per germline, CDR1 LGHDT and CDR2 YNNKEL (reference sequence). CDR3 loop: CASSQVWRSGGDKNIQYF. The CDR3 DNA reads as TGTGCCAGCAGCCAAGTCTGGCGAAGCGGGGGGGACAAAAACATTCAGTACTTC.

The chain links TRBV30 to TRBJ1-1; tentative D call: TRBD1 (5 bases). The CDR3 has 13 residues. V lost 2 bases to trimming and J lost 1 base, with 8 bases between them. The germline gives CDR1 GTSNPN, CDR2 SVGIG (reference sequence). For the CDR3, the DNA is TGTGCCTGGAGTCCCACAGGGAACACTGAAGCTTTCTTT. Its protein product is CAWSPTGNTEAFF.

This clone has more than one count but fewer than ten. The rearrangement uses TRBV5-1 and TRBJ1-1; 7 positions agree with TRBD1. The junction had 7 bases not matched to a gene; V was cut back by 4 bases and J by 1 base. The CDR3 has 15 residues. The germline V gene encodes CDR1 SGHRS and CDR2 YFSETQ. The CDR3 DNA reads TGCGCCAGCAGCCCGGGACAGTTCTCGAACACTGAAGCTTTCTTT. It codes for CASSPGQFSNTEAFF.